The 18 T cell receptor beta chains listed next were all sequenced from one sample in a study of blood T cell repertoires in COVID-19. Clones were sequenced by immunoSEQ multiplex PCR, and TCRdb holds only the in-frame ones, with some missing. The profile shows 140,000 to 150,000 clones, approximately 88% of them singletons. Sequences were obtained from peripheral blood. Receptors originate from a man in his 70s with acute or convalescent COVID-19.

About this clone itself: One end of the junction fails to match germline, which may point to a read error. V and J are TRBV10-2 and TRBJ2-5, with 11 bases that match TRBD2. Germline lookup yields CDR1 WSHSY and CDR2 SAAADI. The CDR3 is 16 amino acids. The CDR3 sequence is CASSSLGLAVQGTQYF. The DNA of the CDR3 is TGCGCCAGCAGTTCATTGGGACTAGCGGTTCAAGGGACCCAGTACTTC.

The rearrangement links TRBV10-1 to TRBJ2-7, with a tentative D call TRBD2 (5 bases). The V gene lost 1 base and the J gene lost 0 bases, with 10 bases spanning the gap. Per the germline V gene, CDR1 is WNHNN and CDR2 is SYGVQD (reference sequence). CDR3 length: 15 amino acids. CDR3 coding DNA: TGCGCCAGCAGTGAGTATCGTGGGAGCTCCTACGAGCAGTACTTC. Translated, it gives CASSEYRGSSYEQYF.

Here the CDR3 reads CASSLGQPSSYEQYF. CDR3 in DNA: TGCGCCAGCAGCTTGGGTCAGCCTAGCTCCTACGAGCAGTACTTC. The V and J genes are TRBV5-1 and TRBJ2-7; D is unresolved. V lost 0 bases, J lost 0 bases, and 10 bases lay in between. CDR1 is SGHRS and CDR2 is YFSETQ in the germline V gene. The CDR3 is 15 amino acids.

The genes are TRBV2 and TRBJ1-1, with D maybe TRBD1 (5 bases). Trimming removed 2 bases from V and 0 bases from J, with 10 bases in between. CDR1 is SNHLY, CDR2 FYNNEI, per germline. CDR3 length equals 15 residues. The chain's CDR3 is CASSERGIMNTEAFF. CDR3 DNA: TGTGCCAGCAGTGAAAGGGGCATAATGAACACTGAAGCTTTCTTT.

The CDR3 bases are TGTGCCAGCAGTTTAGTGACAGGGCTATACAATGAGCAGTTCTTC. It is translated as CASSLVTGLYNEQFF. This rearrangement joins TRBV27 to TRBJ2-1; 7 nucleotides align to TRBD1. The CDR3 runs to 15 residues. The J segment lost 4 bases and the V segment lost 2 bases, leaving 5 bases of the junction unmatched. Germline values: CDR1 MNHEY, CDR2 SMNVEV (reference sequence).

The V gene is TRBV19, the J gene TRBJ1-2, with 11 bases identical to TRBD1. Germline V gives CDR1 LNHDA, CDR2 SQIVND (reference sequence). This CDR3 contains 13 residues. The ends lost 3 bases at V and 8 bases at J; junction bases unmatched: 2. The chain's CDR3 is CASSMDRGQGYTF. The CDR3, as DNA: TGTGCCAGTAGTATGGACAGGGGGCAGGGCTACACCTTC.

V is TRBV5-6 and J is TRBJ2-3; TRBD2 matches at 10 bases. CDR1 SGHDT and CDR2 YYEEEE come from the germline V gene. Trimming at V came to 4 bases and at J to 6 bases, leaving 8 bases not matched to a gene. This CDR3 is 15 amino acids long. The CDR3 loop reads CASSNLAGVIDTQYF. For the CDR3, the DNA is TGTGCCAGCAGCAACCTAGCGGGGGTCATCGATACGCAGTATTTT. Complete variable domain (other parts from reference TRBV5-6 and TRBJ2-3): DAGVTQSPTHLIKTRGQQVTLRCSPKSGHDTVSWYQQALGQGPQFIFQYYEEEERQRGNFPDRFSGHQFPNYSSELNVNALLLGDSALYLCASSNLAGVIDTQYFGPGTRLTVL.

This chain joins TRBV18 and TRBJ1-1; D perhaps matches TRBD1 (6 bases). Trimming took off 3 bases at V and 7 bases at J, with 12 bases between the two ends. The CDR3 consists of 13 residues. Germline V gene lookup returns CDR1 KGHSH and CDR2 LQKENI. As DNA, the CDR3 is TGTGCCAGCTCACCCCAACAGGGTAATGAAGCTTTCTTT. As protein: CASSPQQGNEAFF.

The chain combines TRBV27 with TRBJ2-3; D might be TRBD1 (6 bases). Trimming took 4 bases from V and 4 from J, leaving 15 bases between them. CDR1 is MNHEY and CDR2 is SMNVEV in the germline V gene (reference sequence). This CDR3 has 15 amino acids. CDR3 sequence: CASSSPGHKSDTQYF. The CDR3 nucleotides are TGTGCCAGCAGTTCCCCGGGACATAAGTCAGATACGCAGTATTTT.

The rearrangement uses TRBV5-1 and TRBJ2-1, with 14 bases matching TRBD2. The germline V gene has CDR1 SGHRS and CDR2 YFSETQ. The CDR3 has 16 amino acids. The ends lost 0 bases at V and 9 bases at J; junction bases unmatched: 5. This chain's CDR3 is CASSLGGTSGSGEQFF. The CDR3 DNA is TGCGCCAGCAGCTTGGGGGGGACTAGCGGGAGCGGTGAGCAGTTCTTC.

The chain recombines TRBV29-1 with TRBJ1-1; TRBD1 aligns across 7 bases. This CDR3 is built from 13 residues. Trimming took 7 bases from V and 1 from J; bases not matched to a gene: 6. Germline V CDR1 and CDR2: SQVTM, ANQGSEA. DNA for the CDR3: TGCAGCGCTACGGGACAGTCGAACACTGAAGCTTTCTTT. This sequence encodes CSATGQSNTEAFF.

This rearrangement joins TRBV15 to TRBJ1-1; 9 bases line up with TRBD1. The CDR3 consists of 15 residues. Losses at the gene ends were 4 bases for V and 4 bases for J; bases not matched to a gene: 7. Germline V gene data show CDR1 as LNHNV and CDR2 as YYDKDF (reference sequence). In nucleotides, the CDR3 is TGTGCCACCAGCAACAAACGGACAGGGGCCACTGAAGCTTTCTTT. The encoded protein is CATSNKRTGATEAFF.

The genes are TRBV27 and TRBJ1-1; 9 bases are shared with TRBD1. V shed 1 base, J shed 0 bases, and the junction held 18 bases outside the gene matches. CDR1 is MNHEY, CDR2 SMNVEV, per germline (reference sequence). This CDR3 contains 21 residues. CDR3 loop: CASSLFSPPWTGATMNTEAFF. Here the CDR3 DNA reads TGTGCCAGCAGTTTATTCTCTCCCCCTTGGACAGGGGCTACAATGAACACTGAAGCTTTCTTT.

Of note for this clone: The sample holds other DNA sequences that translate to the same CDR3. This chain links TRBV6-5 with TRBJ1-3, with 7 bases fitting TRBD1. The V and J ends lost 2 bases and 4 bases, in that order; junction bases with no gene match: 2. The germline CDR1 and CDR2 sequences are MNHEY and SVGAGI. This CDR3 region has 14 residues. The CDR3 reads CASSYKGAGNTIYF. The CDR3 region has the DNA TGTGCCAGCAGTTACAAGGGGGCCGGAAACACCATATATTTT.

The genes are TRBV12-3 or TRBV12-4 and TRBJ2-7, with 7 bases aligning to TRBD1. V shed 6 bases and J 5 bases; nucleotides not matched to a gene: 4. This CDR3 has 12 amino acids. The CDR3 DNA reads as TGTGCCAGCAGCACCAGGGGGAACGAGCAGTACTTC. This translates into CASSTRGNEQYF.

The CDR3 loop is CASSVVKGVGTEAFF. As DNA, the CDR3 is TGTGCCAGCAGCGTAGTTAAGGGGGTTGGGACTGAAGCTTTCTTT. This chain connects TRBV9 to TRBJ1-1; possible D gene TRBD1, 6 bases. The germline CDR1 and CDR2 sequences are SGDLS and YYNGEE. The V end was cut by 0 bases, the J end by 5 bases, with 14 bases between. The CDR3 runs 15 residues.

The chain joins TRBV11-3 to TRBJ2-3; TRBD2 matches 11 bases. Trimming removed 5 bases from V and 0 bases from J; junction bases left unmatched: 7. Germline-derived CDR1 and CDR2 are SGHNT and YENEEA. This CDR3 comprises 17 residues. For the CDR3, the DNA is TGTGCCAGCAGCAAGGGGGGACTAGCGGTTAGCACAGATACGCAGTATTTT. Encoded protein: CASSKGGLAVSTDTQYF.

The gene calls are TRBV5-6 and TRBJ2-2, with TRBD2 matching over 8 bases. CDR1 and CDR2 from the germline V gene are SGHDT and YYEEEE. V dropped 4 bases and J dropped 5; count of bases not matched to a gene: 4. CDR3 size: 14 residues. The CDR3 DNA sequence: TGTGCCAGCAGCCTCGGGAGGGGGACCGGGGAGCTGTTTTTT. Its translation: CASSLGRGTGELFF. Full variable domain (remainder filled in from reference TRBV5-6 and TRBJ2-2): DAGVTQSPTHLIKTRGQQVTLRCSPKSGHDTVSWYQQALGQGPQFIFQYYEEEERQRGNFPDRFSGHQFPNYSSELNVNALLLGDSALYLCASSLGRGTGELFFGEGSRLTVL.